One and the same sample provided the 19 T cell receptor beta chains below, sequenced in a study of cytomegalovirus exposure and HLA in healthy donors. The study ran its PCR with 60 Vbeta and 13 Jbeta primers. Measured with immunoSEQ multiplex PCR; TCRdb has only the in-frame clones, and not every one. The sample shows about 200,000 clones, around 83% of them seen only once. The sample taken for sequencing was PBMCs. The receptor source for this set is a woman aged 45-60 years in good health and CMV-seropositive.

DNA of the CDR3: TGTGCCAGTAGTACCCGGGACAGGGGTGGAAAACTGTTTTTT. This gives the protein CASSTRDRGGKLFF. The chain links TRBV19 to TRBJ1-4, with 10 bases lining up with TRBD1. The CDR3 sequence is 14 residues long. The germline V gene encodes CDR1 LNHDA and CDR2 SQIVND (reference sequence). The V segment lost 4 bases and the J segment 10 bases; nucleotides outside the gene matches: 6.

The chain uses TRBV5-1 and TRBJ2-7; D might be TRBD2 (5 bases). Germline values: CDR1 SGHRS, CDR2 YFSETQ. This CDR3 has 13 amino acids. Trimming pared 5 bases from V and 2 bases from J, leaving 11 bases between. CDR3 in amino acids: CASRMDSTYEQYF. In DNA, the CDR3 is TGCGCCAGCAGGATGGACTCCACCTACGAGCAGTACTTC.

The CDR3 reads CASSSTGTGVEKLFF. DNA of the CDR3: TGTGCCAGCAGCTCGACCGGGACAGGGGTGGAAAAACTGTTTTTT. The chain recombines TRBV7-9 with TRBJ1-4; 10 nucleotides align to TRBD1. Trimming cost V 4 bases and J 8 bases; bases outside gene matches: 7. The germline CDR1 and CDR2 sequences are SEHNR and FQNEAQ (reference sequence). This CDR3 spans 15 amino acids.

V gene TRBV14 combines with J gene TRBJ2-5; weak D call: TRBD1 (5 bases). CDR1 is SGHDN, CDR2 FVKESK, per germline. This CDR3 region has 14 residues. V gave up 4 bases and J gave up 3 bases, with 12 bases separating them. The CDR3 sequence is CASSRIGREETQYF. Written as DNA, the CDR3 is TGTGCCAGCAGCCGTATCGGCAGGGAAGAGACCCAGTACTTC.

With respect to this clone: This likely comes from a read error, as the CDR3 has no conserved phenylalanine or tryptophan at its end. The chain links TRBV18 to TRBJ2-3, with D unclear. V was clipped by 4 bases and J by 2 bases, with 7 bases between them. Germline V gives CDR1 KGHSH, CDR2 LQKENI. This CDR3 is 13 amino acids long. The CDR3 DNA sequence: TGTGCCAGCTCACGACCCCCCACAGATACGCAGTATCTT. This sequence encodes CASSRPPTDTQYL.

This clone was seen more than once but under ten times. V is TRBV18 and J is TRBJ2-7; 10 bases align to TRBD1. V dropped 5 bases and J dropped 3; count of bases not matched to a gene: 4. The CDR3 has 14 amino acids. Germline CDR1 is KGHSH and CDR2 is LQKENI. The CDR3 DNA is TGTGCCAGCTCAGGACAGGGGGTAGGCTACGAGCAGTACTTC. Its protein product is CASSGQGVGYEQYF.

The chain couples TRBV5-1 to TRBJ2-3; 10 nucleotides match TRBD1. This CDR3 spans 14 amino acids. The germline CDR1 and CDR2 sequences are SGHRS and YFSETQ. The V and J ends lost 3 bases and 4 bases, in that order; junction bases with no gene match: 2. The CDR3 nucleotides read TGCGCCAGCAGCTCCGGACAGGGGGCAGATACGCAGTATTTT. Its translation is CASSSGQGADTQYF.

The chain is built from TRBV10-1 and TRBJ2-2; TRBD2 matches at 7 bases. This CDR3 region has 15 residues. J lost 4 bases, V lost 2 bases, and 4 bases had no gene match. CDR1 and CDR2 (germline): WNHNN, SYGVQD (reference sequence). The CDR3 protein is CASSETRGTTGELFF. The CDR3 nucleotides read TGCGCCAGCAGTGAGACGCGGGGGACCACCGGGGAGCTGTTTTTT.

This clone was seen a single time. Since no conserved phenylalanine or tryptophan closes the CDR3, a read error is the likely cause. The chain's CDR3 is CASSRIKDSEAFL. The CDR3 DNA reads TGCGCCAGCAGCCGAATTAAGGACAGTGAAGCTTTCCTT. The V gene is TRBV5-1, the J gene TRBJ1-1, with D possibly being TRBD1 (6 bases). This CDR3 is built from 13 residues. The germline V gene encodes CDR1 SGHRS and CDR2 YFSETQ. V was trimmed by 4 bases and J by 7 bases, leaving 14 bases between them.

As regards this clone: Other DNA sequences within the sample encode an identical CDR3. The chain carries TRBV5-1 and TRBJ1-1, with a possible D match to TRBD1 (5 bases). Germline assignment: CDR1 SGHRS and CDR2 YFSETQ. The CDR3 spans 12 residues. V gave up 3 bases and J gave up 4 bases, with 7 bases separating them. The chain's CDR3 is CASSSGGTEAFF. The CDR3 region has the DNA TGCGCCAGCAGCTCCGGGGGCACTGAAGCTTTCTTT.

The chain is built from TRBV11-3 and TRBJ2-5; 8 bases agree with TRBD1. The CDR3 length is 15 residues. V gave up 5 bases and J gave up 5 bases; unmatched junction bases: 10. Looked up from germline, CDR1 is SGHNT and CDR2 is YENEEA. The CDR3 loop is CASSPGQGAQETQYF. In DNA, the CDR3 is TGTGCCAGCAGCCCTGGCCAGGGGGCACAGGAGACCCAGTACTTC.

This clone showed up just a few times. The rearrangement links TRBV9 to TRBJ2-5; no firm D call. Per the germline V gene, CDR1 is SGDLS and CDR2 is YYNGEE. Deletions cut 0 bases from V and 1 base from J, with 10 bases between. The CDR3 runs to 15 residues. The CDR3 DNA is TGTGCCAGCAGCGTAGCCCCCCATCCCCAAGAGACCCAGTACTTC. Translating it yields CASSVAPHPQETQYF.

The rearrangement uses TRBV19 and TRBJ2-1, with a tentative D call TRBD2 (6 bases). The CDR3 contains 13 residues. Trimming removed 7 bases at V and 2 bases at J, with 9 bases between. In germline, CDR1 is LNHDA, CDR2 SQIVND (reference sequence). CDR3 in amino acids: CASMDYTYNEQFF. The CDR3 nucleotides are TGTGCCAGTATGGACTACACCTACAATGAGCAGTTCTTC.

This clone has just a few counts. The rearrangement uses TRBV19 and TRBJ1-5; 7 bases agree with TRBD1. After removal of 2 bases from V and 2 bases from J, the junction contained 15 bases not matched to a gene. Germline-derived CDR1 and CDR2 are LNHDA and SQIVND (reference sequence). This CDR3 region has 19 residues. In DNA, the CDR3 is TGTGCCAGTAGTATAAATAGGGCAGGGGGGATTGTTGGCAATCAGCCCCAGCATTTT. Translating it yields CASSINRAGGIVGNQPQHF. Together with reference TRBV19 and TRBJ1-5, the CDR3 gives the full variable domain: DGGITQSPKYLFRKEGQNVTLSCEQNLNHDAMYWYRQDPGQGLRLIYYSQIVNDFQKGDIAEGYSVSREKKESFPLTVTSAQKNPTAFYLCASSINRAGGIVGNQPQHFGDGTRLSIL.

V and J are TRBV7-9 and TRBJ1-1; the D is unclear. V shed 4 bases and J shed 5 bases, with 11 bases lying between them. Germline values: CDR1 SEHNR, CDR2 FQNEAQ (reference sequence). The CDR3 covers 13 residues. CDR3 sequence reads: CASSSPTGTEAFF. CDR3 sequence (DNA): TGTGCCAGCAGCTCCCCTACGGGTACTGAAGCTTTCTTT.

The genes are TRBV7-9 and TRBJ2-7; 7 bases align to TRBD1. Trimming took 2 bases from V and 3 from J; bases not matched to a gene: 4. The CDR3 has 14 amino acids. From germline, CDR1 is SEHNR and CDR2 FQNEAQ (reference sequence). The CDR3 DNA sequence: TGTGCCAGCAGCTTAACGGGACAGAACTACGAGCAGTACTTC. Its translation: CASSLTGQNYEQYF.

V usage is TRBV2 and J usage is TRBJ1-2; D is uncertain. The CDR3 has 13 amino acids. Germline-derived CDR1 and CDR2 are SNHLY and FYNNEI. V was trimmed by 4 bases and J by 1 base, leaving 7 bases between them. As DNA, the CDR3 is TGTGCCAGCAGTGGTAGGAGTAACTATGGCTACACCTTC. Its translation: CASSGRSNYGYTF.

This clone is a singleton in its sample. This sequence joins TRBV6-5 and TRBJ1-2; D is unresolved. This CDR3 region has 14 residues. V shed 0 bases and J shed 10 bases, with 15 bases lying between them. Per germline, CDR1 MNHEY and CDR2 SVGAGI. Written as DNA, the CDR3 is TGTGCCAGCAGTTACTCGAAGGAGTCGAAAGACTACACCTTC. It translates to CASSYSKESKDYTF.

This sequence joins TRBV2 and TRBJ2-1; possibly TRBD2 for D (7 bases). There are 15 residues in the CDR3. The germline CDR1 and CDR2 sequences are SNHLY and FYNNEI. The ends were cut back, 7 bases at V and 7 bases at J, with 20 bases in the middle. The CDR3 DNA reads TGTGCCAGCAAGGAGAGGGAGGGGGTCGGTAATGAGCAGTTCTTC. It codes for CASKEREGVGNEQFF.